One and the same sample provided the 10 T cell receptor beta chains below, sequenced in a study of cytomegalovirus exposure and HLA in healthy donors. The protocol was immunoSEQ multiplex PCR, while the TCRdb copy is restricted to in-frame clones and leaves out a portion. In the table there are roughly 59,000 clones, 80% to 95% of which are singletons. The sample taken for sequencing was PBMCs. These TCRs come from a man aged 18 to 35 in good health and CMV-seropositive.

The chain combines TRBV7-3 with TRBJ2-7, with a tentative D call TRBD2 (5 bases). V was cut by 5 bases and J by 1 base, with 15 bases left in between. The length of the CDR3 is 15 residues. Germline V gene data show CDR1 as SGHTA and CDR2 as FQGTGA. The CDR3, as DNA: TGTGCCAGCAGCCCTCGTGGCGGGCTATCCTACGAGCAGTACTTC. Amino acids: CASSPRGGLSYEQYF.

This clone was seen only once. This chain connects TRBV2 to TRBJ2-1; D is possibly TRBD2 (6 bases). The germline gives CDR1 SNHLY, CDR2 FYNNEI. Trimming left V 3 bases short and J 10 bases short, with 22 bases between. The CDR3 runs to 16 residues. This chain's CDR3 is CASSELGRDRFGEQFF. CDR3 DNA: TGTGCCAGCAGTGAGCTGGGGCGGGACCGTTTCGGGGAGCAGTTCTTC.

The chain uses TRBV19 and TRBJ2-5; TRBD2 matches at 15 bases. V shed 6 bases and J 3 bases; nucleotides not matched to a gene: 2. Germline V gene data show CDR1 as LNHDA and CDR2 as SQIVND (reference sequence). CDR3 size: 15 residues. The CDR3 DNA reads TGTGCCAGTAGCCGGACTAGCGGGAGGGAAGAGACCCAGTACTTC. This encodes CASSRTSGREETQYF. Full variable domain (missing parts from reference TRBV19 and TRBJ2-5): DGGITQSPKYLFRKEGQNVTLSCEQNLNHDAMYWYRQDPGQGLRLIYYSQIVNDFQKGDIAEGYSVSREKKESFPLTVTSAQKNPTAFYLCASSRTSGREETQYFGPGTRLLVL.

Note on this clone: This same CDR3 is encoded by further DNA sequences in the sample. This sequence joins TRBV7-2 and TRBJ1-5; 10 positions match TRBD1. The junction had 3 bases not matched to a gene; V was cut back by 2 bases and J by 5 bases. CDR1 is SGHTA, CDR2 FQGNSA, per germline. The length of the CDR3 is 15 residues. The CDR3 coding sequence is TGTGCCAGCAGCTTAACCGGGACAGGGGATCAGCCCCAGCATTTT. Encoded protein: CASSLTGTGDQPQHF. Filled out from reference TRBV7-2 and TRBJ1-5, the complete variable domain reads GAGVSQSPSNKVTEKGKDVELRCDPISGHTALYWYRQSLGQGLEFLIYFQGNSAPDKSGLPSDRFSAERTGGSVSTLTIQRTQQEDSAVYLCASSLTGTGDQPQHFGDGTRLSIL.

The chain has TRBV10-3 and TRBJ2-1; 10 bases are shared with TRBD2. The CDR3 length is 16 residues. The V gene's germline CDR1 is ENHRY and CDR2 SYGVKD. V gave up 6 bases and J gave up 3 bases; unmatched junction bases: 8. CDR3 nucleotides: TGTGCCATCAGGACCTCCGGGACTAGCGACTACAATGAGCAGTTCTTC. Translation: CAIRTSGTSDYNEQFF.

The V and J genes are TRBV19 and TRBJ2-1, with 8 bases matching TRBD2. There are 16 residues in the CDR3. Germline V CDR1 and CDR2: LNHDA, SQIVND (reference sequence). J was trimmed by 7 bases and V by 1 base; bases with no gene match: 9. CDR3 nucleotides: TGTGCCAGTAGTATAGCGGTGGGACTAGGAGCTAATGAGCAGTTCTTC. Translation gives CASSIAVGLGANEQFF. Drawing the rest from reference TRBV19 and TRBJ2-1, the complete variable domain is DGGITQSPKYLFRKEGQNVTLSCEQNLNHDAMYWYRQDPGQGLRLIYYSQIVNDFQKGDIAEGYSVSREKKESFPLTVTSAQKNPTAFYLCASSIAVGLGANEQFFGPGTRLTVL.

This rearrangement joins TRBV28 to TRBJ2-1, with D possibly matching TRBD2 (5 bases). Trimming took off 6 bases at V and 4 bases at J, with 16 bases between the two ends. Germline values: CDR1 MDHEN, CDR2 SYDVKM. CDR3 length equals 15 residues. CDR3 loop: CASSYLAPKYNEQFF. As DNA, the CDR3 is TGTGCCAGCAGCTACCTAGCCCCCAAATACAATGAGCAGTTCTTC.

This sequence joins TRBV28 and TRBJ1-4; tentative D call: TRBD1 (6 bases). The CDR3 consists of 14 residues. V was shortened by 6 bases and J by 7 bases, with 15 bases between the two germline ends. Germline lookup yields CDR1 MDHEN and CDR2 SYDVKM. CDR3 in amino acids: CASSHEGDGEKLFF. In DNA, the CDR3 is TGTGCCAGCAGCCATGAGGGGGATGGTGAAAAACTGTTTTTT.

Remarks on this clone: The junction differs from germline at one of its ends, possibly a read error. The chain couples TRBV11-2 to TRBJ2-1, with TRBD2 identical over 10 bases. The CDR3 covers 13 residues. Germline values: CDR1 SGHAT, CDR2 FQNNGV. This CDR3 is CASSLAGGSEQFF. CDR3 DNA: TGTGCCAGCAGTTTAGCGGGGGGTAGTGAGCAGTTCTTC.

This chain connects TRBV5-1 to TRBJ2-1, with TRBD2 matching over 12 bases. Per germline, CDR1 SGHRS and CDR2 YFSETQ. The CDR3 is 15 residues long. The trim removed 7 bases at V and 9 bases at J, leaving 11 bases unmatched. Written as DNA, the CDR3 is TGCGCCAGCTGCCTGAGGACTAGCGGGAATGCTGAGCAGTTCTTC. It yields the protein CASCLRTSGNAEQFF.